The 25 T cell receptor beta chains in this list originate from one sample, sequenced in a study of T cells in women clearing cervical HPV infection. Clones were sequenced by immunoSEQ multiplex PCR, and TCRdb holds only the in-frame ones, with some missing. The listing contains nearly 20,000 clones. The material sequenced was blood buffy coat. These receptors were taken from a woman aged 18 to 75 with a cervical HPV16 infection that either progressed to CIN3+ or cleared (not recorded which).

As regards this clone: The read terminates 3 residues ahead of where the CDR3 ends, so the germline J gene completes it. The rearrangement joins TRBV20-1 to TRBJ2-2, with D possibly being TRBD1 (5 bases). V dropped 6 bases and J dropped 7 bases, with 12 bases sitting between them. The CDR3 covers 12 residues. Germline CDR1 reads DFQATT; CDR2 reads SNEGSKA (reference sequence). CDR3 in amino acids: CSADTGSGELFF. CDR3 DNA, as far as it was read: TGCAGTGCAGATACAGGTAGCGGGGAG.

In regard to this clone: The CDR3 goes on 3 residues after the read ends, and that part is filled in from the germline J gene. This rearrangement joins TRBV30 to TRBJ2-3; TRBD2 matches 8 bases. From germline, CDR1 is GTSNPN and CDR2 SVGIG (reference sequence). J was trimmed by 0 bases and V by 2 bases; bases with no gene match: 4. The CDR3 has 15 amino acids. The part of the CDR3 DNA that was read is TGTGCCTGGAGTACTACTAGCGGTAGCACAGATACG. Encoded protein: CAWSTTSGSTDT. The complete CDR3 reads CAWSTTSGSTDTQYF. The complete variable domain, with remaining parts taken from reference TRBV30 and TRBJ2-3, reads SQTIHQWPATLVQPVGSPLSLECTVEGTSNPNLYWYRQAAGRGLQLLFYSVGIGQISSEVPQNLSASRPQDRQFILSSKKLLLSDSGFYLCAWSTTSGSTDTQYFGPGTRLTVL.

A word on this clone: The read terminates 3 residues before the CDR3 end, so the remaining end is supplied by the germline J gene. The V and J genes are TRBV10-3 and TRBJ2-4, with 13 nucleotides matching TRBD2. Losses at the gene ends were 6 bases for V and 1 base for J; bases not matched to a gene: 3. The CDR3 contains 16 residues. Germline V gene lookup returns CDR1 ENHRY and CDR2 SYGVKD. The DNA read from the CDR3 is TGTGCCATCAGCCCGGGACTAGCGGGGGCCAAAAACATT. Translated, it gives CAISPGLAGAKNI. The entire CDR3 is CAISPGLAGAKNIQYF.

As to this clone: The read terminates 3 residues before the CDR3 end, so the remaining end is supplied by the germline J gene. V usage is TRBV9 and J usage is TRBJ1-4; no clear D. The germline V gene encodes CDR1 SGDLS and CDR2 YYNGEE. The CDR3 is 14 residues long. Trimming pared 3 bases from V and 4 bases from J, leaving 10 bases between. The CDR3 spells CASSAGLVNEKLFF. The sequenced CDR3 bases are TGTGCCAGCAGCGCAGGACTGGTTAATGAAAAA. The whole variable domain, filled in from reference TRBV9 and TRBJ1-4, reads DSGVTQTPKHLITATGQRVTLRCSPRSGDLSVYWYQQSLDQGLQFLIQYYNGEERAKGNILERFSAQQFPDLHSELNLSSLELGDSALYFCASSAGLVNEKLFFGSGTQLSVL.

The CDR3 DNA, read in part, is TGTGCCAGCAGTTTAGCACTAGCGGGGCCCTGGGGAGAGACC. This translates into CASSLALAGPWGET. The whole CDR3 reads CASSLALAGPWGETQYF. The V call is TRBV12-3 or TRBV12-4, the J call TRBJ2-5, with TRBD2 matching 10 bases. With the read ending 3 residues before the CDR3 end, the germline J gene is used to fill in that end. The CDR3 consists of 17 residues. Trimming cost V 0 bases and J 4 bases; bases outside gene matches: 8.

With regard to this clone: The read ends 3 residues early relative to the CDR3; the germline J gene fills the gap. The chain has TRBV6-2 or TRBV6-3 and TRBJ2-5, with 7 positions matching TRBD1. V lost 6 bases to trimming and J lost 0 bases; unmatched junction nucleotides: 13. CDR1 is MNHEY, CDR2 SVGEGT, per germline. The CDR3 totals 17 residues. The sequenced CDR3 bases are TGTGCCAGCAGATACGATTTACGGGACAGTTACCAAGAGACC. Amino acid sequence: CASRYDLRDSYQET. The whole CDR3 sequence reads CASRYDLRDSYQETQYF.

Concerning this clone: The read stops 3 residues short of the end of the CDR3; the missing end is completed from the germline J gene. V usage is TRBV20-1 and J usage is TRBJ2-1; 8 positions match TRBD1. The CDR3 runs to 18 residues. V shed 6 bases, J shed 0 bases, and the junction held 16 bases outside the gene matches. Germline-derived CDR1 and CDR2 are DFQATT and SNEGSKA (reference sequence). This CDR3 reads CSAHAGTGDPSSYNEQFF. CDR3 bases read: TGCAGTGCGCACGCCGGGACAGGCGACCCGAGCTCCTACAATGAG.

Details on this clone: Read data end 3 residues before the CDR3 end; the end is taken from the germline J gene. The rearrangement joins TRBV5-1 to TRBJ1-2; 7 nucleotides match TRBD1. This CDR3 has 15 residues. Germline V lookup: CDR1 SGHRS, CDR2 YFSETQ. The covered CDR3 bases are TGCGCCAGCAGCCCTAGGCCAGGGGGAATGGAAGGC. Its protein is CASSPRPGGMEG. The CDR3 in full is CASSPRPGGMEGYTF.

Partial CDR3 DNA: TGTGCCAGCAGCTTAGCGACAACCAATTCACCC. It encodes CASSLATTNSP. The complete CDR3 protein is CASSLATTNSPLHF. This chain joins TRBV11-2 and TRBJ1-6; no reliable D call. The read gets to within 3 residues of the CDR3 end, and the germline J gene fills in the rest. This CDR3 contains 14 residues. Per germline, CDR1 SGHAT and CDR2 FQNNGV. V was shortened by 1 base and J by 7 bases, with 8 bases between the two germline ends.

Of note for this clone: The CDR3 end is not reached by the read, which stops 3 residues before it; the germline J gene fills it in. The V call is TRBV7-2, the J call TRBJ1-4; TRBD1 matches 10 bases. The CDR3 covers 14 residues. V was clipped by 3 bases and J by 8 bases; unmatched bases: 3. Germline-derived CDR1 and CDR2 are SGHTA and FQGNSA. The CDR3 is CASSFGTGEEKLFF. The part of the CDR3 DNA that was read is TGTGCCAGCAGCTTCGGGACAGGGGAAGAAAAA.

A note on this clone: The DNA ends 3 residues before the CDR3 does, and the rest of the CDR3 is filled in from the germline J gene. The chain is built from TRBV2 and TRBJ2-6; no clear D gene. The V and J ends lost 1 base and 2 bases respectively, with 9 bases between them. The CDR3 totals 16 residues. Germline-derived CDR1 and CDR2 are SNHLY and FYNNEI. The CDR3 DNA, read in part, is TGTGCCAGCAGTGAAGGATGGCTGACTGGGGCCAACGTC. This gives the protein CASSEGWLTGANV. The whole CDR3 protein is CASSEGWLTGANVLTF.

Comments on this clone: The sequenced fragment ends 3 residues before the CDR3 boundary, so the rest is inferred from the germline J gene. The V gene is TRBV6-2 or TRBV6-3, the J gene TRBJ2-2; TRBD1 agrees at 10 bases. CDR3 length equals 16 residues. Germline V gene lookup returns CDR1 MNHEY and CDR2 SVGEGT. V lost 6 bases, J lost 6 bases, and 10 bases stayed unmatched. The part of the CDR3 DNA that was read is TGTGCCAGCAGGAAAGACAGGGGGCCGTCGGCCGGGGAG. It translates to CASRKDRGPSAGE. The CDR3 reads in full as CASRKDRGPSAGELFF.

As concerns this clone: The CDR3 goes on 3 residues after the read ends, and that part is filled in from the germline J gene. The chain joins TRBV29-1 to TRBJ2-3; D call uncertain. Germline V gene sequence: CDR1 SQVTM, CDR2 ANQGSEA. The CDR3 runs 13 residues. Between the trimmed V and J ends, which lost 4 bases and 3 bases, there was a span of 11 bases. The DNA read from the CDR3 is TGCAGCGTTGTCGGGTCATCAACAGATACG. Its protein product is CSVVGSSTDT. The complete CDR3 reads CSVVGSSTDTQYF.

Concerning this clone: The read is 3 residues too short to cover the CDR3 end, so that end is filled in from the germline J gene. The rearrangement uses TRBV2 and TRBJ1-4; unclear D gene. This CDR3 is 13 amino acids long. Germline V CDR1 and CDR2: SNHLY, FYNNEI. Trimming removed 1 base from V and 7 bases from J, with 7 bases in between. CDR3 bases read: TGTGCCAGCAGTGAAGAAAAGGGTGAAAAA. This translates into CASSEEKGEK. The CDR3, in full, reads CASSEEKGEKLFF. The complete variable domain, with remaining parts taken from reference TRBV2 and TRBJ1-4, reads EPEVTQTPSHQVTQMGQEVILRCVPISNHLYFYWYRQILGQKVEFLVSFYNNEISEKSEIFDDQFSVERPDGSNFTLKIRSTKLEDSAMYFCASSEEKGEKLFFGSGTQLSVL.

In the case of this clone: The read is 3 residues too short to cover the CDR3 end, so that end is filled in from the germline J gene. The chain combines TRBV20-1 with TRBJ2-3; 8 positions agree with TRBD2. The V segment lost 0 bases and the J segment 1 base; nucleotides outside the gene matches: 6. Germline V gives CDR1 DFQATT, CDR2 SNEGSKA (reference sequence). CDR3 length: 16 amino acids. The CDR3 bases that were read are TGCAGTGCTAGAGAAACACTAGCGGCCGGCACAGATACG. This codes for CSARETLAAGTDT. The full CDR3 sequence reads CSARETLAAGTDTQYF.

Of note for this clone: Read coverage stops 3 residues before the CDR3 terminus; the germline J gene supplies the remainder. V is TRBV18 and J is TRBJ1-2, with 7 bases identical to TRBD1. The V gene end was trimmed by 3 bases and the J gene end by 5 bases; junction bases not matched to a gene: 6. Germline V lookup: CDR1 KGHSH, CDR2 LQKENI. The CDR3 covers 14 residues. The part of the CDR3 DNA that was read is TGTGCCAGCTCACCCAGACAGGGTGATTATGGC. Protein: CASSPRQGDYG. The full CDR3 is CASSPRQGDYGYTF.

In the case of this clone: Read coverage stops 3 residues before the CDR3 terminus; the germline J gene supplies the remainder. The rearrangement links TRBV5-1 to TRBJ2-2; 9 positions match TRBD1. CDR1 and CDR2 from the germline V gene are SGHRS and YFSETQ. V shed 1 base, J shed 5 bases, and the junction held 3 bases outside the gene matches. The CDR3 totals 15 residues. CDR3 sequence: CASSLPQGATGELFF. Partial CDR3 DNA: TGCGCCAGCAGCTTGCCACAGGGGGCGACCGGGGAG.

CDR3 bases read: TGCAGTGCTCCCGGACGACAGGGTAGGAGCACTGAA. It yields the protein CSAPGRQGRSTE. The CDR3 reads in full as CSAPGRQGRSTEAFF. The genes are TRBV20-1 and TRBJ1-1; 7 bases map to TRBD1. The DNA ends 3 residues before the CDR3 does, and the rest of the CDR3 is filled in from the germline J gene. Germline CDR1 is DFQATT and CDR2 is SNEGSKA (reference sequence). The CDR3 runs to 15 residues. V shed 5 bases and J 4 bases; nucleotides not matched to a gene: 13.

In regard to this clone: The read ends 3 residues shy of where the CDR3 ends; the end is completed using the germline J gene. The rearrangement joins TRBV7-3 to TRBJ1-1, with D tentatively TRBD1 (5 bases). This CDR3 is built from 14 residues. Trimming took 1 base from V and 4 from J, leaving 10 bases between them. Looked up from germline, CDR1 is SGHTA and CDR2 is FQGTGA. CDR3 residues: CASSLNRGGTEAFF. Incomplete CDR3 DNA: TGTGCCAGCAGCTTAAATCGCGGGGGCACTGAA.

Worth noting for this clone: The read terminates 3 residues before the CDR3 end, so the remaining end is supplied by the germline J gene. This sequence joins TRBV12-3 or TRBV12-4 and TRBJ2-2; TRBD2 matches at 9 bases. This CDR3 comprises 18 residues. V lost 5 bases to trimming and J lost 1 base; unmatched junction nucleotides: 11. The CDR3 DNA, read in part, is TGTGCCAGCAGTCCTCCGCTCCTAGCGGGGCTGAACACCGGGGAG. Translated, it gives CASSPPLLAGLNTGE. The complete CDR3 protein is CASSPPLLAGLNTGELFF.

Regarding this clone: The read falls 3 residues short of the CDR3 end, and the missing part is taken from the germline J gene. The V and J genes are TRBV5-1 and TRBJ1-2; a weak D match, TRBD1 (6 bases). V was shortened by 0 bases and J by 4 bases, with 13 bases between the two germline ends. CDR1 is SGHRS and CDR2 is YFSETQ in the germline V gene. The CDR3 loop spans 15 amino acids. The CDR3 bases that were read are TGCGCCAGCAGCTTGGCCGGGGGGGGCGGCTATGGC. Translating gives CASSLAGGGGYG. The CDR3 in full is CASSLAGGGGYGYTF. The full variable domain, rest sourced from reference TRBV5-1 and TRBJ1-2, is KAGVTQTPRYLIKTRGQQVTLSCSPISGHRSVSWYQQTPGQGLQFLFEYFSETQRNKGNFPGRFSGRQFSNSRSEMNVSTLELGDSALYLCASSLAGGGGYGYTFGSGTRLTVV.

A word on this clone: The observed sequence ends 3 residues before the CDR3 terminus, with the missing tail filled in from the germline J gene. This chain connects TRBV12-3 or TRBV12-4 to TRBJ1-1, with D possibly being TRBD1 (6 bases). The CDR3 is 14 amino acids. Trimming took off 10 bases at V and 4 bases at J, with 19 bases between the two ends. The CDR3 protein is CATTQGGGPTEAFF. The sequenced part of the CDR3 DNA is TGTGCCACGACCCAAGGGGGGGGGCCCACTGAA.

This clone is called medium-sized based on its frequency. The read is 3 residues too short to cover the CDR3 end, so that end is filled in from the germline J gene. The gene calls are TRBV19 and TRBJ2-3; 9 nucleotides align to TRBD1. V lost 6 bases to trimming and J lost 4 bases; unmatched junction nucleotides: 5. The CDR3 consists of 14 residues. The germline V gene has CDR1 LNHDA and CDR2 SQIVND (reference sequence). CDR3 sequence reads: CASRTGQGADTQYF. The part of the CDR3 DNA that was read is TGTGCCAGTAGGACGGGACAGGGAGCAGATACG.

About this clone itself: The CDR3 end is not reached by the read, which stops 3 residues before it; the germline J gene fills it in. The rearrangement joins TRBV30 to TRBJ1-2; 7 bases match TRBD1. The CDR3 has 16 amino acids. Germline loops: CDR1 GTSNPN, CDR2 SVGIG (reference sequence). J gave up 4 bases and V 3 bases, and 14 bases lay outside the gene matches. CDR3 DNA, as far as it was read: TGTGCCTGGAGCGACTCGCAGGGGGTGAGGATCTATGGC. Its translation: CAWSDSQGVRIYG. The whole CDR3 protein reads CAWSDSQGVRIYGYTF.

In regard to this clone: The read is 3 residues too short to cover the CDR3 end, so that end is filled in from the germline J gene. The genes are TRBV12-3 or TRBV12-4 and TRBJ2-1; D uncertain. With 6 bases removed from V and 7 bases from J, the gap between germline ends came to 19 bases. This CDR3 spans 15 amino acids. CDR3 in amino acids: CASSDSQGLINEQFF. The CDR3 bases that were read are TGTGCCAGCAGCGACTCTCAAGGATTGATTAATGAG.